A single sample gave rise to the 8 T cell receptor beta chains below, sequenced in a study of shared clonotypes between healthy human individuals. TCRdb's copy holds only in-frame clones and misses some; the assay was immunoSEQ multiplex PCR. The sample includes over a million clones, roughly 97% of them seen just once. Sequencing used naive CD4+ T cells sorted from blood. Subset: CD45RA+ positively selected. The receptor set was obtained from a man aged 25-40 years in good health.

As concerns this clone: This sample includes further DNA sequences coding for the same CDR3. This chain uses TRBV18 with TRBJ2-5; 7 bases fit TRBD1. This CDR3 comprises 13 residues. J lost 2 bases, V lost 4 bases, and 1 base had no gene match. Germline CDR1 is KGHSH and CDR2 is LQKENI. The CDR3 nucleotides read TGTGCCAGCTCACTACAGGGGCAAGAGACCCAGTACTTC. Protein product: CASSLQGQETQYF. The whole variable domain, filled in from reference TRBV18 and TRBJ2-5, reads NAGVMQNPRHLVRRRGQEARLRCSPMKGHSHVYWYRQLPEEGLKFMVYLQKENIIDESGMPKERFSAEFPKEGPSILRIQQVVRGDSAAYFCASSLQGQETQYFGPGTRLLVL.

The chain links TRBV5-4 to TRBJ2-7, with 10 nucleotides matching TRBD1. Germline values: CDR1 SGHNT, CDR2 YYREEE (reference sequence). Trimming at V came to 4 bases and at J to 7 bases, leaving 8 bases not matched to a gene. The CDR3 length is 14 residues. For the CDR3, the DNA is TGTGCCAGCAGCGCCGGGACAGGGGCGCCAGAGCAGTACTTC. Protein: CASSAGTGAPEQYF. The full variable domain, rest sourced from reference TRBV5-4 and TRBJ2-7, is ETGVTQSPTHLIKTRGQQVTLRCSSQSGHNTVSWYQQALGQGPQFIFQYYREEENGRGNFPPRFSGLQFPNYSSELNVNALELDDSALYLCASSAGTGAPEQYFGPGTRLTVT.

In this sample, this clone turned up once. This rearrangement joins TRBV6-5 to TRBJ2-1; TRBD2 matches at 7 bases. Germline loops: CDR1 MNHEY, CDR2 SVGAGI. Germline trimming cut 8 bases from V and 5 bases from J; bases unmatched to any gene: 6. The CDR3 loop spans 13 amino acids. CDR3 DNA: TGTGCCAGCCGGGACTACAAAGACAATGAGCAGTTCTTC. The encoded protein is CASRDYKDNEQFF.

There are a few counts of this clone. Other DNA sequences in this specimen translate into the identical CDR3. The chain carries TRBV5-4 and TRBJ2-6; the D is unclear. The CDR3 is made up of 13 amino acids. Between the trimmed V and J ends, which lost 2 bases and 1 base, there was a span of 1 base. Germline V gene lookup returns CDR1 SGHNT and CDR2 YYREEE (reference sequence). In DNA form, the CDR3 reads TGTGCCAGCAGCTTATCTGGGGCCAACGTCCTGACTTTC. Translation gives CASSLSGANVLTF.

The genes are TRBV7-9 and TRBJ2-7; D uncertain. Trimming removed 4 bases at V and 2 bases at J, with 15 bases between. In germline, CDR1 is SEHNR, CDR2 FQNEAQ (reference sequence). This CDR3 has 15 amino acids. The CDR3 loop is CASSSGWTDAYEQYF. CDR3 nucleotide sequence: TGTGCCAGCAGCTCTGGTTGGACGGATGCCTACGAGCAGTACTTC.

J is TRBJ2-2 and V is TRBV11-2; D unresolved. This CDR3 is built from 13 residues. Germline CDR1 reads SGHAT; CDR2 reads FQNNGV. V was trimmed by 7 bases and J by 7 bases, leaving 13 bases between them. The CDR3 nucleotides read TGTGCCAGCAAAATCCGGATGGGCGGGGAGCTGTTTTTT. Translation gives CASKIRMGGELFF.

This chain joins TRBV28 and TRBJ2-2; D possibly corresponds to TRBD2 (6 bases). Germline V gene lookup returns CDR1 MDHEN and CDR2 SYDVKM. V lost 6 bases and J 4 bases, leaving 21 bases between the germline ends. The CDR3 contains 17 residues. CDR3 in DNA: TGTGCCAGCAGCCTAAACCCCGGGACTTTCCCCACCGGGGAGCTGTTTTTT. Protein sequence: CASSLNPGTFPTGELFF. Full variable domain (remainder filled in from reference TRBV28 and TRBJ2-2): DVKVTQSSRYLVKRTGEKVFLECVQDMDHENMFWYRQDPGLGLRLIYFSYDVKMKEKGDIPEGYSVSREKKERFSLILESASTNQTSMYLCASSLNPGTFPTGELFFGEGSRLTVL.

V is TRBV7-9 and J is TRBJ2-2, with 15 bases aligning to TRBD2. V gave up 2 bases and J gave up 1 base; unmatched junction bases: 5. This CDR3 region has 19 residues. The germline V gene encodes CDR1 SEHNR and CDR2 FQNEAQ (reference sequence). The CDR3 coding sequence is TGTGCCAGCAGCTTATTGTGGACTAGCGGGAGGGGGAACACCGGGGAGCTGTTTTTT. Amino acids: CASSLLWTSGRGNTGELFF.